Following are 6 T cell receptor beta chains from one sample sequenced in a study of T cells in Graves' hyperthyroidism and ophthalmopathy (dated by TCRdb to the late 2010s). Library generation was performed with multiplex PCR. TCRdb records Illumina HiSeq 2000 as the sequencer. TCR beta CDR3 regions were amplified from RNA transcripts. The TCR CDR3 was subjected to a first round of RT-PCR using the HTBI primer set and the Qiagen OneStep RT-PCR kit. Using fastp trimming at Q25 and MiXCR clonotype assembly, TCRdb reanalyzed the public sequencing data and kept in-frame beta chains. CDR3 protein sequences are deduplicated, and each keeps its most common genes and DNA. Within this sample are 300,000 to 400,000 distinct CDR3 sequences, with 21% of them counted one time only. Clones ranked in the top ten supply around 48% of the sample. Sequenced: blood. These receptors were collected from a woman aged 45-65 years with Graves' hyperthyroidism.

This clonotype came up a few times. The chain joins TRBV27 to TRBJ2-3; 8 bases match TRBD1. V trimming: 7 bases; J trimming: 5 bases; junction bases outside the gene matches: 11. Looked up from germline, CDR1 is MNHEY and CDR2 is SMNVEV (reference sequence). CDR3 length: 15 amino acids. This CDR3 reads CASTQGAAGQDTQYF. The CDR3 DNA reads TGTGCCAGCACCCAGGGGGCGGCGGGTCAAGATACGCAGTATTTT.

To note about this clonotype: One base away lies a much larger clone, so this may be a sequencing read error. Here the CDR3 omits its conserved ending phenylalanine or tryptophan, so a read error is the likely source. This chain connects TRBV5-6 to TRBJ2-7; D remains ambiguous. The CDR3 spans 12 residues. V lost 4 bases and J 0 bases, leaving 5 bases between the germline ends. Germline-derived CDR1 and CDR2 are SGHDT and YYEEEE. CDR3 loop: CASSKDSYEQYS. The CDR3 DNA follows: TGTGCCAGCAGCAAGGACTCCTACGAGCAGTACTCC.

The table lists this clonotype with a few counts. The chain uses TRBV27 and TRBJ1-5; D call uncertain. V lost 6 bases and J 0 bases, leaving 9 bases between the germline ends. CDR3 length: 14 amino acids. Germline CDR1 reads MNHEY; CDR2 reads SMNVEV (reference sequence). The CDR3, as DNA: TGTGCCAGCAGCCCAATTTATAGCAATCAGCCCCAGCATTTT. It translates to CASSPIYSNQPQHF.

The CDR3 protein is CASSDTGGGINGYTF. CDR3 DNA: TGTGCCAGCAGCGACACAGGAGGGGGAATCAATGGCTACACCTTC. The chain carries TRBV13 and TRBJ1-2, with D possibly matching TRBD1 (6 bases). V gave up 5 bases and J gave up 6 bases, with 19 bases separating them. The V gene's germline CDR1 is PRHDT and CDR2 FYEKMQ (reference sequence). The CDR3 covers 15 residues.

This clonotype has just a few counts. V is TRBV6-1 and J is TRBJ2-3; no clear D. CDR3 size: 12 residues. With 0 bases removed from V and 5 bases from J, the gap between germline ends came to 3 bases. Germline CDR1 MNHNS, CDR2 SASEGT. This CDR3 is CASSEAIDTQYF. Here the CDR3 DNA reads TGTGCCAGCAGTGAAGCTATAGATACGCAGTATTTT.

There are many counts of this clonotype. This chain joins TRBV2 and TRBJ1-4, with TRBD1 matching 9 bases. The CDR3 is made up of 14 amino acids. Trimming took 6 bases from V and 7 from J; bases not matched to a gene: 6. CDR1 and CDR2 from the germline V gene are SNHLY and FYNNEI. The CDR3 DNA sequence: TGTGCCAGCAGGGGTACAGGGGGCAGTGAAAAACTGTTTTTT. Translation: CASRGTGGSEKLFF. The entire variable domain, with the rest obtained from reference TRBV2 and TRBJ1-4, is as follows: EPEVTQTPSHQVTQMGQEVILRCVPISNHLYFYWYRQILGQKVEFLVSFYNNEISEKSEIFDDQFSVERPDGSNFTLKIRSTKLEDSAMYFCASRGTGGSEKLFFGSGTQLSVL.